These T cell receptor beta chains were read from a single sample in a study of blood T cell repertoires in COVID-19. Sequencing used immunoSEQ multiplex PCR; TCRdb keeps in-frame clones, though not all of them. This table has about 240,000 clones, roughly four fifths appearing once. Sequencing was done on a sample of peripheral blood. All receptors come from a woman aged 55-70 years with active or convalescent COVID-19. The CDR3 runs from the conserved cysteine through the conserved F or W. D genes are given only for firm matches. The size entry is marked missing in some rows and otherwise reads once, few, many or a size class.

d_gene: .
j_gene: TRBJ1-3
abundance: .
v_gene: TRBV6-5
CDR3aa: CASRDSYSGNTIYF
CDR3nt: TGTGCCAGCAGGGACAGCTACTCTGGAAACACCATATATTTT

d_gene: .
j_gene: TRBJ1-2
abundance: .
v_gene: TRBV30
CDR3aa: CAWSVRGKGGYTF
CDR3nt: TGTGCCTGGAGTGTACGAGGGAAAGGTGGCTACACCTTC

d_gene: TRBD1
j_gene: TRBJ2-1
abundance: .
v_gene: TRBV7-6
CDR3aa: CASSVRTTGGNEQFF
CDR3nt: TGTGCCAGCAGCGTAAGAACCACAGGGGGCAATGAGCAGTTCTTC

d_gene: TRBD1
j_gene: TRBJ2-1
abundance: .
v_gene: TRBV7-9
CDR3aa: CASSLGTGRQFF
CDR3nt: TGTGCCAGCAGCTTAGGGACAGGGAGGCAGTTCTTC

d_gene: .
j_gene: TRBJ1-1
abundance: .
v_gene: TRBV6-6
CDR3aa: CASSYSWGRNTEAFF
CDR3nt: TGTGCCAGCAGTTACTCGTGGGGCAGGAACACTGAAGCTTTCTTT

d_gene: .
j_gene: TRBJ2-7
abundance: .
v_gene: TRBV7-2
CDR3aa: CASSLTNYEQYF
CDR3nt: TGTGCCAGCAGCTTAACAAACTACGAGCAGTACTTC

d_gene: .
j_gene: TRBJ1-1
abundance: .
v_gene: TRBV3-1/TRBV3-2
CDR3aa: CASSALRNTEAFF
CDR3nt: TGTGCCAGCAGCGCCCTAAGGAACACTGAAGCTTTCTTT

d_gene: .
j_gene: TRBJ2-3
abundance: .
v_gene: TRBV9
CDR3aa: CASSSRTARTTDTQYF
CDR3nt: TGTGCCAGCAGCTCTCGGACAGCCAGAACCACAGATACGCAGTATTTT

d_gene: TRBD1
j_gene: TRBJ1-2
abundance: .
v_gene: TRBV7-2
CDR3aa: CASSLRDRVNYGYTF
CDR3nt: TGTGCCAGCAGCTTACGGGACAGGGTGAACTATGGCTACACCTTC

d_gene: .
j_gene: TRBJ2-3
abundance: .
v_gene: TRBV12-3/TRBV12-4
CDR3aa: CASSYRGDTQYF
CDR3nt: TGTGCCAGCAGTTACCGCGGAGATACGCAGTATTTT

d_gene: TRBD1
j_gene: TRBJ1-2
abundance: once
v_gene: TRBV19
CDR3aa: CASSMGTGVLGYTF
CDR3nt: TGTGCCAGTAGTATGGGGACAGGGGTGTTAGGCTACACCTTC

d_gene: TRBD1
j_gene: TRBJ1-5
abundance: .
v_gene: TRBV19
CDR3aa: CASRLRDRGWSNQPQHF
CDR3nt: TGTGCCAGTAGACTCCGGGACAGGGGTTGGAGCAATCAGCCCCAGCATTTT

d_gene: .
j_gene: TRBJ1-1
abundance: .
v_gene: TRBV6-6
CDR3aa: CASSKAVRGRAGAFF
CDR3nt: TGTGCCAGCAGTAAGGCCGTTAGGGGTAGGGCAGGAGCTTTCTTT

d_gene: TRBD1
j_gene: TRBJ1-5
abundance: .
v_gene: TRBV30
CDR3aa: CAWSVQGNQPQHF
CDR3nt: TGTGCCTGGAGTGTACAGGGGAACCAGCCCCAGCATTTT

d_gene: .
j_gene: TRBJ2-4
abundance: few
v_gene: TRBV3-1/TRBV3-2
CDR3aa: CASSQDRGLRAKNIQYF
CDR3nt: TGTGCCAGCAGCCAAGATAGGGGGTTAAGAGCCAAAAACATTCAGTACTTC

d_gene: .
j_gene: TRBJ2-5
abundance: .
v_gene: TRBV11-2
CDR3aa: CASSLAWWADQETQYF
CDR3nt: TGTGCCAGCAGCTTAGCGTGGTGGGCAGACCAAGAGACCCAGTACTTC

d_gene: TRBD1
j_gene: TRBJ2-7
abundance: .
v_gene: TRBV5-1
CDR3aa: CASSSATGAGSYEQYF
CDR3nt: TGCGCCAGCAGCTCAGCGACAGGGGCAGGCTCCTACGAGCAGTACTTC

d_gene: TRBD1
j_gene: TRBJ1-2
abundance: .
v_gene: TRBV3-1/TRBV3-2
CDR3aa: CASSTGGGYGYTF
CDR3nt: TGTGCCAGCAGCACAGGGGGGGGTTATGGCTACACCTTC

d_gene: TRBD1
j_gene: TRBJ1-4
abundance: .
v_gene: TRBV30
CDR3aa: CASATGTGGEKLFF
CDR3nt: TGTGCCTCAGCTACCGGGACAGGGGGCGAAAAACTGTTTTTT

d_gene: .
j_gene: TRBJ2-1
abundance: .
v_gene: TRBV6-5
CDR3aa: CASSYKLAGGEQFF
CDR3nt: TGTGCCAGCAGTTACAAACTAGCCGGGGGTGAGCAGTTCTTC

d_gene: .
j_gene: TRBJ1-3
abundance: .
v_gene: TRBV15
CDR3aa: CATSGGTSGNTIYF
CDR3nt: TGTGCCACCAGCGGAGGGACATCTGGAAACACCATATATTTT

d_gene: TRBD1
j_gene: TRBJ1-1
abundance: .
v_gene: TRBV18
CDR3aa: CASSPGTGGSPEAFF
CDR3nt: TGTGCCAGCTCACCAGGGACAGGGGGAAGCCCTGAAGCTTTCTTT

d_gene: .
j_gene: TRBJ2-7
abundance: .
v_gene: TRBV3-1/TRBV3-2
CDR3aa: CASSQERGAHYEQYF
CDR3nt: TGTGCCAGCAGCCAAGAACGGGGGGCACACTACGAGCAGTACTTC

d_gene: .
j_gene: TRBJ1-5
abundance: .
v_gene: TRBV2
CDR3aa: CASSGDKHSNQPQHF
CDR3nt: TGTGCCAGCAGTGGGGACAAACATAGCAATCAGCCCCAGCATTTT

d_gene: .
j_gene: TRBJ1-2
abundance: .
v_gene: TRBV5-1
CDR3aa: CASSLETSVYGYTF
CDR3nt: TGCGCCAGCAGCTTGGAAACGTCAGTCTATGGCTACACCTTC

d_gene: TRBD2
j_gene: TRBJ2-1
abundance: .
v_gene: TRBV28
CDR3aa: CASRSSGGASYNEQFF
CDR3nt: TGTGCCAGCAGGTCTAGCGGGGGGGCCTCCTACAATGAGCAGTTCTTC

d_gene: .
j_gene: TRBJ2-1
abundance: .
v_gene: TRBV11-3
CDR3aa: CASSPTVGGEQFF
CDR3nt: TGTGCCAGCAGCCCAACGGTCGGGGGTGAGCAGTTCTTC

d_gene: TRBD1
j_gene: TRBJ1-1
abundance: .
v_gene: TRBV19
CDR3aa: CASTLGQRNTEAFF
CDR3nt: TGTGCCAGTACCCTGGGACAGCGGAACACTGAAGCTTTCTTT

d_gene: .
j_gene: TRBJ1-2
abundance: .
v_gene: TRBV3-1/TRBV3-2
CDR3aa: CASSQALDRRNYGYTF
CDR3nt: TGTGCCAGCAGCCAAGCCCTTGACAGGCGTAACTATGGCTACACCTTC

d_gene: TRBD1
j_gene: TRBJ1-5
abundance: .
v_gene: TRBV30
CDR3aa: CAWGGTGRSQPQHF
CDR3nt: TGTGCCTGGGGAGGGACAGGCAGGAGTCAGCCCCAGCATTTT